This entry features one T cell receptor beta chain sequence. What it recognizes is unknown. These data are taken from a study of cytomegalovirus exposure and HLA in healthy donors. Study context: Around 80 million unique TCR sequences came from HLA-typed donors in an early release. General study points: TCR beta V- and J-gene trimming, according to a later analysis, was linked to a missense DCLRE1C variant.

This CDR3 spans 15 amino acids. The V gene's germline CDR1 is SGHVS and CDR2 FQNEAQ. V dropped 1 base and J dropped 5; count of bases not matched to a gene: 7. The study ran its PCR with 60 Vbeta and 13 Jbeta primers. Data came from immunoSEQ multiplex PCR; TCRdb stores just in-frame clones and leaves some out. Of 110,000 to 150,000 clones listed, roughly 80% were seen once; the top ten hold 8.8%. This rearrangement joins TRBV7-8 to TRBJ2-5; 7 positions match TRBD2. The sequenced sample consisted of PBMCs. This receptor was taken from a woman aged 50 to 60 in good health and CMV-seropositive. CDR3 nucleotides: TGTGCCAGCAGCTTAGTGGGGAGGGGCGCGGAGACCCAGTACTTC. This encodes CASSLVGRGAETQYF.